The clone carrying this TCR beta chain has only a few counts. Its antigen is not known. These data originate in a study of T cells in Graves' hyperthyroidism and ophthalmopathy. Points from the study as a whole: The model foresaw ophthalmopathy a median roughly 6.3 months prior to onset.

Diagnosing involved the use of clinical symptoms, serum thyroxine and TRAb, thyroid ultrasound and orbital computed tomography. The source of the PBMCs was less than 12 ml of fresh peripheral blood. The germline V gene has CDR1 SGHRS and CDR2 YFSETQ. The CDR3 has 16 amino acids. J lost 5 bases, V lost 0 bases, and 4 bases had no gene match. It was RNA transcripts that yielded the amplified TCR beta CDR3 regions. Initially, a first-round RT-PCR of the TCR CDR3 employed the HTBI primer set. TCRdb ran MiXCR on the multiplex PCR reads and lists one entry per CDR3 protein. This sample has fewer than 550,000 distinct CDR3 sequences, with around 14% found just once.

Sequencing used blood. This chain uses TRBV5-1 with TRBJ2-1, with 11 bases identical to TRBD2. This TCR derives from a young woman with Graves' hyperthyroidism. CDR3 residues: CASSLGSLAGDNEQFF. For the CDR3, the DNA is TGCGCCAGCAGCTTGGGGTCACTAGCGGGAGACAATGAGCAGTTCTTC.